This entry lists 2 T cell receptor beta chains sequenced from one sample in a study of blood T cell repertoires in COVID-19 (dated by TCRdb to 2019 to 2021). Libraries were made using the immunoSEQ multiplex PCR assay. TCRdb holds this immuneACCESS table with in-frame rearrangements only. Some clones are missing; in checked studies, unresolved V genes explain under half, and the rest has no known cause. Across this sample there are 90,000 or so clones, with around 79% seen only once. The biggest ten clones account for 24% of the sample. The sequenced sample consisted of peripheral blood. These receptors were taken from a human donor in a cohort sampled during active COVID-19.

The table lists this clone with a few counts. For the CDR3, the DNA is TGTGCCAGCTCACCACCATTAGGGGAAGAAGAGACCCAGTACTTC. It is translated as CASSPPLGEEETQYF. This chain uses TRBV18 with TRBJ2-5; D might be TRBD1 (5 bases). V lost 0 bases and J 3 bases, leaving 11 bases between the germline ends. Germline CDR1 is KGHSH and CDR2 is LQKENI. CDR3 length: 15 amino acids.

The V gene is TRBV19, the J gene TRBJ2-2, with 9 bases that match TRBD2. CDR3 length equals 14 residues. J lost 3 bases, V lost 10 bases, and 6 bases had no gene match. Germline values: CDR1 LNHDA, CDR2 SQIVND (reference sequence). CDR3 in amino acids: CATRLAADTGELFF. The CDR3 nucleotides are TGTGCCACTAGACTAGCGGCGGACACCGGGGAGCTGTTTTTT.